This T cell receptor (beta chain) is drawn from a study of control samples from healthy donors and cancer patients (TCRdb year 2020). The cysteine opens and the phenylalanine closes a CDR3 of 14 amino acids. Only the CDR3 DNA is retained, 42 bases long and in frame from the first base. Relative to germline, V is 5 bases shorter and J is 0 bases shorter, with 7 bases between their ends. Per the germline V gene (reference sequence), LNHDA is the CDR1 and SQIVND is the CDR2. A note on this clone: The antigen it recognizes is unknown. Base qualities are not recorded, but no much larger clone differs from it by a single base.

The library was prepared using the immunoSEQ multiplex PCR assay. TCRdb limited this immuneACCESS table to in-frame rearrangements with V and J called. A share of clones is missing; checked studies link under half to unresolved V genes, and the rest is unexplained. This sample is represented by more than 65,000 clones; 83% of them were singletons. Around 16% of the sample rests with the top ten. The chain was built from TRBV19 and TRBJ2-2; a confident D gene designation cannot be given. The sample taken for sequencing was blood. This TCR was sampled from a man aged 60 to 69 in good health. The CDR3 protein sequence reads: CASSPYANTGELFF. The DNA sequence is as follows: TGTGCCAGTAGTCCCTACGCGAACACCGGGGAGCTGTTTTTT.